This passage covers 3 T cell receptor beta chains from one sample sequenced in a study of T cell responses to AZD1222 COVID-19 vaccine. The protocol was immunoSEQ multiplex PCR, while the TCRdb copy is restricted to in-frame clones and leaves out a portion. The sample lists approximately 120,000 clones; 70% to 90% were seen once. The source was peripheral blood, collected 28 days after the second AZD1222 dose. These TCRs come from an adult who received the AZD1222 COVID-19 vaccine.

This clone has only a few counts. This chain links TRBV7-9 with TRBJ2-1; 10 nucleotides agree with TRBD2. CDR3 length: 19 amino acids. Trimming took 4 bases from V and 7 from J; bases not matched to a gene: 19. Germline V gene sequence: CDR1 SEHNR, CDR2 FQNEAQ (reference sequence). The CDR3 DNA follows: TGTGCCAGCAGCTCATCCCCCTTGGCTAGCGGGAGTTTGTGGAATGAGCAGTTCTTC. Amino acid sequence: CASSSSPLASGSLWNEQFF. Together with reference TRBV7-9 and TRBJ2-1, the CDR3 gives the full variable domain: DTGVSQNPRHKITKRGQNVTFRCDPISEHNRLYWYRQTLGQGPEFLTYFQNEAQLEKSRLLSDRFSAERPKGSFSTLEIQRTEQGDSAMYLCASSSSPLASGSLWNEQFFGPGTRLTVL.

The chain couples TRBV30 to TRBJ1-1, with 9 bases that match TRBD1. V shed 0 bases, J shed 0 bases, and the junction held 11 bases outside the gene matches. Germline V gene sequence: CDR1 GTSNPN, CDR2 SVGIG (reference sequence). The CDR3 sequence is 18 residues long. CDR3 bases: TGTGCCTGGAGTGTACCCGACAGGGGGTATGGGGTGAACACTGAAGCTTTCTTT. Its translation: CAWSVPDRGYGVNTEAFF.

The chain recombines TRBV5-1 with TRBJ2-1; 8 positions agree with TRBD2. The CDR3 runs 16 residues. The germline CDR1 and CDR2 sequences are SGHRS and YFSETQ. Unmatched junction bases numbered 7, after V lost 0 bases and J lost 5 bases. CDR3: CASSLAGLAGNNEQFF. The CDR3 DNA reads TGCGCCAGCAGCTTGGCTGGACTAGCTGGGAACAATGAGCAGTTCTTC.